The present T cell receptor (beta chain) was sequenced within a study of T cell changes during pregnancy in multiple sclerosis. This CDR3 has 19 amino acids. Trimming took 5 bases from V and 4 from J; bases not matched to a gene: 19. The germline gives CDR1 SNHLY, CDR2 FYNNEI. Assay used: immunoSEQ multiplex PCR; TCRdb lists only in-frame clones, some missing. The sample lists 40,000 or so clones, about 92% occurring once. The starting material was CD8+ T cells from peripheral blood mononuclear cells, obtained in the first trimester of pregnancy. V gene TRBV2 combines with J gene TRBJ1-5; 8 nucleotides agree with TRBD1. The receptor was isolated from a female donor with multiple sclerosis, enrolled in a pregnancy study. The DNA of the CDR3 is TGTGCCAGCAGTACAAGCCAGTCAGGGGGCGGATGGAGGAATCAGCCCCAGCATTTT. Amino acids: CASSTSQSGGGWRNQPQHF. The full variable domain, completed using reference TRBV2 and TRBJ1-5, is EPEVTQTPSHQVTQMGQEVILRCVPISNHLYFYWYRQILGQKVEFLVSFYNNEISEKSEIFDDQFSVERPDGSNFTLKIRSTKLEDSAMYFCASSTSQSGGGWRNQPQHFGDGTRLSIL.